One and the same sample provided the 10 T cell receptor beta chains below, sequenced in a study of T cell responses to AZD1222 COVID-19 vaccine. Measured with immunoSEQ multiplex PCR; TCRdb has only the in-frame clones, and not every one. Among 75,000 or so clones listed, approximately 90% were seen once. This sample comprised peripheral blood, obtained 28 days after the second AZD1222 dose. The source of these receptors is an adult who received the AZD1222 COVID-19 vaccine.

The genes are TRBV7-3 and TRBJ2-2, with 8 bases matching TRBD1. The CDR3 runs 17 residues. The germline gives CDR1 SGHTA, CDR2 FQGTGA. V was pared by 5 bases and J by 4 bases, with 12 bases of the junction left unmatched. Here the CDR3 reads CASSHPVSGGSTGELFF. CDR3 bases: TGTGCCAGCAGCCATCCAGTTTCAGGGGGCAGCACCGGGGAGCTGTTTTTT.

CDR3 amino acids: CASSKYRGYGYTF. Written as DNA, the CDR3 is TGTGCCAGCAGTAAATACAGGGGGTATGGCTACACCTTC. V and J are TRBV2 and TRBJ1-2; 8 nucleotides match TRBD1. With V trimmed by 5 bases and J by 5 bases, 4 bases remained unmatched. The CDR3 is made up of 13 amino acids. In germline, CDR1 is SNHLY, CDR2 FYNNEI.

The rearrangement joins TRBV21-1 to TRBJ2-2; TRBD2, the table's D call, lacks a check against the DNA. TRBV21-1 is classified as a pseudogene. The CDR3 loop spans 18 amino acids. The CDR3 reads CASIKGTAGTLNTGELFF. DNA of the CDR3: TGTGCCAGCATTAAGGGGACGGCGGGGACTTTGAACACCGGGGAGCTGTTTTTT.

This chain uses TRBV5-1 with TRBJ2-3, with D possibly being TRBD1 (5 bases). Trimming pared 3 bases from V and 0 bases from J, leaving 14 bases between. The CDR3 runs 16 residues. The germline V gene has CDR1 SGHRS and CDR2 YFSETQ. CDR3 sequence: CASSSTGFTSTDTQYF. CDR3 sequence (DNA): TGCGCCAGCAGCTCCACAGGTTTCACTAGCACAGATACGCAGTATTTT.

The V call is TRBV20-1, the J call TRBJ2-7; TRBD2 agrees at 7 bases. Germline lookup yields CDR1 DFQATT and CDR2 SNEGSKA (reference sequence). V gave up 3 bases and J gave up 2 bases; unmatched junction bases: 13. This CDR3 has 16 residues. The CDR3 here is CSASKSTASGAYEQYF. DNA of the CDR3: TGCAGTGCTAGTAAAAGTACCGCTAGCGGCGCCTACGAGCAGTACTTC.

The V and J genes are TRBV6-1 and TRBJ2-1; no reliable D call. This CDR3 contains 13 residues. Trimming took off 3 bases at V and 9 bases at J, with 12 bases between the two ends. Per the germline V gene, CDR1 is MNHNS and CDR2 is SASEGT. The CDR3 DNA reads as TGTGCCAGCAGTGACCTAGGCGGTAGTGAGCAGTTCTTC. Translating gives CASSDLGGSEQFF.

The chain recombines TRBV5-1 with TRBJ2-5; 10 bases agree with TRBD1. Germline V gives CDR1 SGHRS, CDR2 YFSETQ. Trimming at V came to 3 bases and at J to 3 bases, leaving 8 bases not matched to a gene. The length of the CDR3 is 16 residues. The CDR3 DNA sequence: TGCGCCAGCAGCTCGGGGACAGGGGCGGTTGAAGAGACCCAGTACTTC. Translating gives CASSSGTGAVEETQYF.

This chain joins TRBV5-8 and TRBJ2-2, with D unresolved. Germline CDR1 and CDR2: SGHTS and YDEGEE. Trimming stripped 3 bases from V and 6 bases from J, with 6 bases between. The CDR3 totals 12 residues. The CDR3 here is CASSSDAGELFF. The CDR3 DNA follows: TGTGCCAGCAGCTCGGACGCCGGGGAGCTGTTTTTT. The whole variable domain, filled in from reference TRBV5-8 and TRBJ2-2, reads EAGVTQSPTHLIKTRGQQATLRCSPISGHTSVYWYQQALGLGLQFLLWYDEGEERNRGNFPPRFSGRQFPNYSSELNVNALELEDSALYLCASSSDAGELFFGEGSRLTVL.

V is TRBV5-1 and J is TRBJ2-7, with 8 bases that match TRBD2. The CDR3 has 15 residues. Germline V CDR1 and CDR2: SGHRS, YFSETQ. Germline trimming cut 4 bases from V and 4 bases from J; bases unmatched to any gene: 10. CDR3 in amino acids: CASSQQAGVSYEQYF. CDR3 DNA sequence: TGCGCCAGCAGCCAACAAGCGGGAGTGAGTTACGAGCAGTACTTC.

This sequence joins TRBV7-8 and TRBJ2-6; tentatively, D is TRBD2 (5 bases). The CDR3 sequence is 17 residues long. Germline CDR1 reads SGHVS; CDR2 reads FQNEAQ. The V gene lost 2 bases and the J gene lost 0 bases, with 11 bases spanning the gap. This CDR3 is CASSLIGGHSGANVLTF. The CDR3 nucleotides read TGTGCCAGCAGCTTAATAGGCGGGCACTCTGGGGCCAACGTCCTGACTTTC.